This TCR beta chain was retrieved from a study of beta chain features in type 1 diabetes. Expressed TCRB transcripts were sequenced because the entire RNA isolate underwent reverse transcription. Assay: immunoSEQ multiplex PCR; the TCRdb copy retains only in-frame clones and omits some. The data show more than 550,000 clones, with around 15% seen just once and approximately 0.039% held by the top ten. This CDR3 spans 15 amino acids. Trimming took 2 bases from V and 9 from J; bases not matched to a gene: 13. Per the germline V gene, CDR1 is SQVTM and CDR2 is ANQGSEA. Details on this clone: Its antigen is undetermined. The same CDR3 is also encoded by other DNA sequences in this sample.

General observations from the study: Shortening of TCRB CDR3s, moderate but significant, appeared in all four CD4+ subsets of Type 1 diabetes patients. The naive, central memory and Treg TCRB repertoires of patients appeared to be more similar to one another than those of healthy donors.

The TCR was taken from a man aged 18 to 35 with type 1 diabetes. The J gene is TRBJ2-1, the V gene TRBV29-1, with 7 bases that match TRBD2. Sequencing was performed on naive CD4+ T cells from blood. The DNA for the CDR3 is TGCAGCGTTGAATCGGGGGGTTCCGGTAGGGTTGAGCAGTTCTTC. Protein: CSVESGGSGRVEQFF.